This T cell receptor beta chain was obtained from a study of monozygotic twins with inflammatory bowel disease. Unfractionated whole blood yielded total RNA, and T cells were not sorted. Study results and caveats: In patient repertoires, differing immunosuppressive treatments may have added some variability.

As concerns this clonotype: The antigen is unknown.

This CDR3 has 15 residues. The germline V gene encodes CDR1 SGHRS and CDR2 YFSETQ. Every TCR library drew on 3,500 to 4,000 ng of total RNA. cDNA encoding TCRalpha and TCRbeta underwent two nested PCRs of roughly 15 and 9 cycles, each of which was followed by bead purification. Reanalyzing the 5' RACE reads, TCRdb keeps one entry per CDR3 protein, without DNA. The sample includes about 300,000 distinct CDR3 sequences. The chain carries TRBV5-1 and TRBJ2-5. The specimen was blood. The TCR originated in a human donor with ulcerative colitis or Crohn's disease, or a healthy co-twin of an affected twin (not recorded which). The CDR3 reads CASSLVANTQETQYF.